A single sample gave rise to the 24 T cell receptor beta chains below, sequenced in a study of blood T cells in healthy people across ages. Together with a sample-barcoded 5' primer, a J-beta primer mix was included in a second PCR lasting roughly 6 to 12 cycles. TCRdb called the 5' RACE reads again in MiXCR, with one record for every CDR3 protein. The sample consists of nearly 1 million distinct CDR3 sequences, just over 50% of them appearing once. The sample comprised blood. Source of these receptors: a woman aged 55-69 years in good health.

V usage is TRBV7-9 and J usage is TRBJ1-2; D not certain. This CDR3 has 17 amino acids. Trimming stripped 4 bases from V and 1 base from J, with 19 bases between. Germline CDR1 reads SEHNR; CDR2 reads FQNEAQ (reference sequence). In DNA form, the CDR3 reads TGTGCCAGCAGCTGTAGCCCGGAGATCGAAAGTAACTATGGCTACACCTTC. It specifies CASSCSPEIESNYGYTF.

The chain links TRBV5-1 to TRBJ2-5; 10 bases fit TRBD2. From germline, CDR1 is SGHRS and CDR2 YFSETQ. The V gene end was trimmed by 0 bases and the J gene end by 3 bases; junction bases not matched to a gene: 5. The CDR3 has 16 residues. The CDR3 coding sequence is TGCGCCAGCAGCTTGGGGACTAGCGGAGAGAAAGAGACCCAGTACTTC. Translation gives CASSLGTSGEKETQYF.

The chain couples TRBV20-1 to TRBJ2-3; 7 bases are a match to TRBD2. Germline loops: CDR1 DFQATT, CDR2 SNEGSKA (reference sequence). J gave up 4 bases and V 1 base, and 8 bases lay outside the gene matches. The CDR3 contains 15 residues. The CDR3: CSARASGLGADTQYF. The CDR3 nucleotides read TGCAGTGCTAGAGCTAGCGGATTAGGGGCAGATACGCAGTATTTT.

This clonotype was picked up a small number of times. The rearrangement uses TRBV7-2 and TRBJ1-2, with 9 bases lining up with TRBD1. Germline V gives CDR1 SGHTA, CDR2 FQGNSA. Unmatched junction bases numbered 11, after V lost 7 bases and J lost 2 bases. The CDR3 extends over 16 amino acids. The CDR3 loop is CASTAWLTGGNYGYTF. The CDR3 nucleotides are TGTGCCAGCACCGCCTGGCTGACAGGGGGGAACTATGGCTACACCTTC.

J is TRBJ2-3 and V is TRBV6-6; weak D call: TRBD2 (5 bases). There are 15 residues in the CDR3. Germline V gene data show CDR1 as MNHNY and CDR2 as SVGAGI (reference sequence). V dropped 8 bases and J dropped 0 bases, with 15 bases sitting between them. In DNA, the CDR3 is TGTGCCAGCGGGTCGAGCGGCCAAAGCACAGATACGCAGTATTTT. Translated: CASGSSGQSTDTQYF.

This clonotype was seen only a few times. V is TRBV20-1 and J is TRBJ1-2; D is ambiguous. Trimming shortened V by 1 base and J by 3 bases, and 18 bases separated the two germline ends. The germline gives CDR1 DFQATT, CDR2 SNEGSKA (reference sequence). There are 16 residues in the CDR3. CDR3: CSARGWARQRDYGYTF. The CDR3, as DNA: TGCAGTGCTAGAGGGTGGGCCAGACAAAGGGACTATGGCTACACCTTC.

Here the CDR3 reads CASSFRRSTNEKLFF. In nucleotides, the CDR3 is TGTGCCAGCAGCTTTAGGAGATCAACTAATGAAAAACTGTTTTTT. This sequence joins TRBV13 and TRBJ1-4; D not certain. Germline V lookup: CDR1 PRHDT, CDR2 FYEKMQ (reference sequence). Between the trimmed V and J ends, which lost 3 bases and 0 bases, there was a span of 8 bases. The CDR3 sequence is 15 residues long.

The genes are TRBV11-2 and TRBJ2-1, with 8 bases that match TRBD2. With 2 bases clipped from V and 8 bases from J, the junction kept 8 bases outside the gene matches. The CDR3 has 15 amino acids. Germline V gene lookup returns CDR1 SGHAT and CDR2 FQNNGV. CDR3: CASSLNAAGAHEQFF. The CDR3 coding sequence is TGTGCCAGCAGCTTAAATGCAGCGGGAGCTCATGAGCAGTTCTTC.

This clonotype came up a few times. The chain combines TRBV5-1 with TRBJ1-1, with D uncertain. CDR1 and CDR2 (germline): SGHRS, YFSETQ. The CDR3 is 15 amino acids. V was trimmed by 0 bases and J by 3 bases, leaving 12 bases between them. The CDR3 is CASSLAQPGDTEAFF. The CDR3 coding sequence is TGCGCCAGCAGCTTGGCACAGCCTGGGGACACTGAAGCTTTCTTT. Complete variable domain (other parts from reference TRBV5-1 and TRBJ1-1): KAGVTQTPRYLIKTRGQQVTLSCSPISGHRSVSWYQQTPGQGLQFLFEYFSETQRNKGNFPGRFSGRQFSNSRSEMNVSTLELGDSALYLCASSLAQPGDTEAFFGQGTRLTVV.

This clonotype was picked up a small number of times. The rearrangement joins TRBV12-3 or TRBV12-4 to TRBJ1-6, with 7 bases fitting TRBD1. J lost 8 bases, V lost 4 bases, and 8 bases had no gene match. This CDR3 region has 15 residues. Here the CDR3 DNA reads TGTGCCAGCAGTTCCCTACAGGGGCGACATTCACCCCTCCACTTT. Translated, it gives CASSSLQGRHSPLHF.

The chain has TRBV9 and TRBJ2-3; 8 bases agree with TRBD2. The CDR3 spans 15 residues. Per the germline V gene, CDR1 is SGDLS and CDR2 is YYNGEE. V gave up 4 bases and J gave up 4 bases; unmatched junction bases: 8. The CDR3 reads CASSISGTIADTQYF. Here the CDR3 DNA reads TGTGCCAGCAGCATTAGCGGGACGATCGCAGATACGCAGTATTTT.

The rearrangement uses TRBV20-1 and TRBJ2-1; TRBD1 might be the D (6 bases). CDR3 size: 14 residues. Germline values: CDR1 DFQATT, CDR2 SNEGSKA (reference sequence). V was clipped by 5 bases and J by 13 bases, with 24 bases between them. CDR3 amino acids: CSARIRGGGETQFF. In nucleotides, the CDR3 is TGCAGTGCTCGCATCAGGGGTGGAGGAGAGACCCAGTTCTTC.

Concerning this clonotype itself: Germline and junction disagree at one end, which may indicate a read error. The chain employs TRBV6-2 or TRBV6-3 and TRBJ2-3, with D possibly TRBD1 on 5 matching bases. This CDR3 spans 15 amino acids. Germline values: CDR1 MNHEY, CDR2 SVGEGT. CDR3 loop: CAGSKVDISTDTQYF. DNA for the CDR3: TGTGCCGGCAGTAAGGTGGACATTAGCACAGATACGCAGTATTTT.

The chain has TRBV6-2 or TRBV6-3 and TRBJ1-1; D ambiguous. V was clipped by 6 bases and J by 3 bases, with 14 bases between them. Germline V gene sequence: CDR1 MNHEY, CDR2 SVGEGT. This CDR3 spans 14 amino acids. CDR3 DNA: TGTGCCAGCAGCCTACAGTGGGCCGACACTGAAGCTTTCTTT. It encodes CASSLQWADTEAFF.

V is TRBV28 and J is TRBJ2-1; 12 positions match TRBD2. V lost 8 bases to trimming and J lost 3 bases; unmatched junction nucleotides: 5. The CDR3 spans 15 residues. CDR1 and CDR2 (germline): MDHEN, SYDVKM. Written as DNA, the CDR3 is TGTGCCAGCCTACTAGCGGGAGGAAACTACAATGAGCAGTTCTTC. Amino acids: CASLLAGGNYNEQFF. Combining the CDR3 with reference TRBV28 and TRBJ2-1 gives the whole variable domain DVKVTQSSRYLVKRTGEKVFLECVQDMDHENMFWYRQDPGLGLRLIYFSYDVKMKEKGDIPEGYSVSREKKERFSLILESASTNQTSMYLCASLLAGGNYNEQFFGPGTRLTVL.

This chain connects TRBV20-1 to TRBJ2-7, with 12 bases lining up with TRBD2. The CDR3 is made up of 14 amino acids. The V gene's germline CDR1 is DFQATT and CDR2 SNEGSKA (reference sequence). V shed 5 bases and J 0 bases; nucleotides not matched to a gene: 2. The CDR3 protein is CSAPTSGSSYEQYF. In DNA, the CDR3 is TGCAGTGCTCCGACTAGCGGGAGCTCCTACGAGCAGTACTTC.

This clonotype was counted a few times. This sequence joins TRBV28 and TRBJ2-7; D gene unclear. The ends were cut back, 4 bases at V and 1 base at J, with 11 bases in the middle. CDR3 length: 14 amino acids. CDR1 and CDR2 from the germline V gene are MDHEN and SYDVKM. CDR3 sequence reads: CASSWGRGSYEQYF. In nucleotides, the CDR3 is TGTGCCAGCAGTTGGGGAAGAGGATCCTACGAGCAGTACTTC.

As concerns this clonotype: It is unclear where the CDR3 begins or ends on the DNA, so no DNA is shown, and the CDR3 is as TCRdb lists it. The chain carries TRBV5-1 and TRBJ2-7; the table names TRBD1, a call not compared with the DNA. Germline lookup yields CDR1 SGHRS and CDR2 YFSETQ. The CDR3 region is 20 residues in length, termini included. The CDR3 region is CASSIYLCSARRGGHGEQYF.

The table lists this clonotype with a few counts. The chain uses TRBV12-3 or TRBV12-4 and TRBJ2-3; D gene unclear. The CDR3 is 13 amino acids. The V end was cut by 5 bases, the J end by 6 bases, with 12 bases between. The CDR3 reads CASSLPWSDTQYF. CDR3 in DNA: TGTGCCAGCAGTCTCCCATGGTCCGATACGCAGTATTTT.

This clonotype was picked up a small number of times. The J gene is TRBJ2-1, the V gene TRBV11-1; possible D gene TRBD2, 6 bases. The CDR3 extends over 15 amino acids. Looked up from germline, CDR1 is SGHAT and CDR2 is FQDESV (reference sequence). Trimming cost V 4 bases and J 8 bases, with 18 bases left between them. The CDR3 reads CASSSSPEGWDEQFF. For the CDR3, the DNA is TGTGCCAGCAGCTCAAGCCCGGAGGGCTGGGATGAGCAGTTCTTC.

The sample holds one count of this clonotype. V gene TRBV12-3 or TRBV12-4 combines with J gene TRBJ1-3; the D is unclear. The CDR3 extends over 13 amino acids. V was clipped by 6 bases and J by 4 bases, with 10 bases between them. DNA for the CDR3: TGTGCCAGCAGCCTAGGAGGAGGAAACACCATATATTTT. This gives the protein CASSLGGGNTIYF.

The CDR3 DNA sequence: TGCGCCAGCAGCGGAGTGGGTAGAGTAGCGGGCAATGAGCAGTTCTTC. Its protein is CASSGVGRVAGNEQFF. The J gene is TRBJ2-1, the V gene TRBV5-1; 7 bases line up with TRBD2. Unmatched junction bases numbered 13, after V lost 4 bases and J lost 6 bases. Germline loops: CDR1 SGHRS, CDR2 YFSETQ. The CDR3 length is 16 residues. Full variable domain (remainder filled in from reference TRBV5-1 and TRBJ2-1): KAGVTQTPRYLIKTRGQQVTLSCSPISGHRSVSWYQQTPGQGLQFLFEYFSETQRNKGNFPGRFSGRQFSNSRSEMNVSTLELGDSALYLCASSGVGRVAGNEQFFGPGTRLTVL.

V is TRBV2 and J is TRBJ2-3, with D hard to call. The V end lost 0 bases, the J end lost 7 bases, and 14 bases lay between the germline ends. The length of the CDR3 is 15 residues. CDR1 and CDR2 (germline): SNHLY, FYNNEI. This CDR3 reads CASSEARPEIHTQYF. As DNA, the CDR3 is TGTGCCAGCAGTGAAGCGCGTCCGGAAATTCATACGCAGTATTTT.

This chain connects TRBV20-1 to TRBJ1-6, with a weak D call TRBD1 (6 bases). The CDR3 has 13 amino acids. V gave up 6 bases and J gave up 3 bases, with 9 bases separating them. Germline CDR1 DFQATT, CDR2 SNEGSKA (reference sequence). The CDR3 region has the DNA TGCAGTGCAGGGGGACACTATAATTCACCCCTCCACTTT. Its protein is CSAGGHYNSPLHF.